These 2 T cell receptor beta chains were sequenced from one sample in a study of blood T cell repertoires in COVID-19. Measured with immunoSEQ multiplex PCR; TCRdb has only the in-frame clones, and not every one. Of 470,000 or so clones listed, 75% to 90% are singletons. Sequenced input: peripheral blood. The receptors shown here come from a human donor in a cohort sampled during active COVID-19.

The rearrangement links TRBV5-1 to TRBJ1-1; no firm D call. The CDR3 has 15 amino acids. Per germline, CDR1 SGHRS and CDR2 YFSETQ. V lost 4 bases to trimming and J lost 1 base, with 14 bases between them. This CDR3 is CASSAVIEGNTEAFF. CDR3 nucleotides: TGCGCCAGCAGCGCAGTGATAGAGGGGAACACTGAAGCTTTCTTT.

The chain uses TRBV19 and TRBJ1-2, with D unresolved. Per the germline V gene, CDR1 is LNHDA and CDR2 is SQIVND (reference sequence). Trimming took off 4 bases at V and 8 bases at J, with 8 bases between the two ends. CDR3 length equals 11 residues. CDR3 in amino acids: CASSTSGGYTF. The CDR3 nucleotides read TGTGCCAGTAGTACTTCCGGGGGCTACACCTTC.